The clone carrying this T cell receptor (beta chain) has a single count. Its specificity is not known. The data are from a study of OX40 agonist ivuxolimab in advanced cancers. Overall study: Eligibility admitted prior anti-PD-1, anti-PD-L1 or anti-CTLA-4 therapy; around 42% had some.

General study findings and limits: With doses of 0.1 to 3.0 mg/kg, CD4+ and CD8+ blood T cells had undergone clonal expansion by week 6.

The method was immunoSEQ multiplex PCR; TCRdb's version includes in-frame clones alone and lacks a portion of them. Of tens of thousands of clones listed, 65% to 85% were seen once; the top ten hold around 5%. V shed 5 bases and J shed 9 bases, with 20 bases lying between them. Germline CDR1 and CDR2: SGHAT and FQNNGV. This CDR3 has 16 residues. The chain carries TRBV11-2 and TRBJ1-6; D gene uncertain. Sequencing used CD4+ or CD8+ T cells sorted from blood, obtained in a trial of the OX40 agonist ivuxolimab. The TCR originated in an adult with an advanced solid tumor such as melanoma, head and neck, liver or kidney cancer. The CDR3 protein is CASSQAWAENGSPLHF. The DNA for the CDR3 is TGTGCCAGCAGCCAGGCGTGGGCTGAGAATGGTTCACCCCTCCACTTT.